This T cell receptor beta chain appears in the sequencing data of a study of CD8+CD57+ T cells in acquired aplastic anemia. Study in general: The study obtained an average of around 3.4 ug of DNA from sorted CD4+ and CD8+ cells.

This clonotype was detected many times. Its antigen is currently unknown. Study results and caveats: Patients shared around 30 CD8+ CDR3 sequences with controls. Patients and controls were not found to differ significantly in CD8+ Simpson's diversity.

According to the study, genomic DNA was the template for TCR beta VDJ and CDR3 profiling. MiXCR, applied by TCRdb to the reads, yields one record per CDR3 protein. The sample has some 200,000 distinct CDR3 sequences; over 55% are singletons. V lost 6 bases, J lost 7 bases, and 10 bases stayed unmatched. Per germline, CDR1 SEHNR and CDR2 FQNEAQ (reference sequence). The CDR3 runs to 15 residues. The sample was sorted CD4+, CD8+, or CD8+CD57+ T cells (not recorded which) from PBMCs. This clonotype was sampled from a human donor in good health. The chain employs TRBV7-9 and TRBJ2-1; 9 positions match TRBD1. The CDR3 loop is CASSVPGQGWNEQFF. The CDR3 nucleotides are TGTGCCAGCAGTGTACCGGGACAGGGCTGGAATGAGCAGTTCTTC.